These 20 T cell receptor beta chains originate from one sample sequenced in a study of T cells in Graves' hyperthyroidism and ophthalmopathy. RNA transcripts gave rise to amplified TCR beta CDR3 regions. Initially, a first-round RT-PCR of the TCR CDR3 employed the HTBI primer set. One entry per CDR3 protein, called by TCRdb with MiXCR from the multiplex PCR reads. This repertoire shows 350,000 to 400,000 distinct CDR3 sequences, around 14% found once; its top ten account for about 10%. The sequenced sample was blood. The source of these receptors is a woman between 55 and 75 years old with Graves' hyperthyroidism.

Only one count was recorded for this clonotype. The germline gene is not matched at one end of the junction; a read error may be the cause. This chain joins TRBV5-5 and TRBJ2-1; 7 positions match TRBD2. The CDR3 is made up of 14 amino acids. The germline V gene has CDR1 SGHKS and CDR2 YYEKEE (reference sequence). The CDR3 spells CASRLTSDYNEQFF. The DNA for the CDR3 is TGCGCCAGCAGACTCACTAGCGACTACAATGAGCAGTTCTTC.

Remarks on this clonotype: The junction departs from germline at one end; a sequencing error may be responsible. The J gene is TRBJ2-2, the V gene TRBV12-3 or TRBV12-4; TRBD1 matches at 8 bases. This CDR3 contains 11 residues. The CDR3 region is CASSTGGPRIF. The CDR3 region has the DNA TGTGCCAGCAGTACAGGGGGGCCCAGGATTTTT.

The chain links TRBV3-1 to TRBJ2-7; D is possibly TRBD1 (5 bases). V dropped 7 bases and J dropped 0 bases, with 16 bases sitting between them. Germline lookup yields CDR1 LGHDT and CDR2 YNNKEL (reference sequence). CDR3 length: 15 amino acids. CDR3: CASTLGHLPSYEQYF. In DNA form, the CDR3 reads TGTGCCAGCACCCTAGGACACCTACCCTCCTACGAGCAGTACTTC.

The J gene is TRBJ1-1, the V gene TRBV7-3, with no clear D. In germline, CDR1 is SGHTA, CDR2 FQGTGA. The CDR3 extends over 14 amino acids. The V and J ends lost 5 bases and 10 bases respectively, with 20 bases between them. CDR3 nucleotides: TGTGCCAGCAGCCCAACTCGCGGATCCCCTGGAGCTTTCTTT. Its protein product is CASSPTRGSPGAFF.

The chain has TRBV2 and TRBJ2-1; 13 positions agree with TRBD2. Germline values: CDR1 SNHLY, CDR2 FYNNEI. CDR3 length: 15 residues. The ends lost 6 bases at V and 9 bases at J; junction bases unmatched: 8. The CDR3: CASRFGLAGDFEQFF. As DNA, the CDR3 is TGTGCCAGCAGATTTGGACTAGCGGGAGATTTTGAGCAGTTCTTC.

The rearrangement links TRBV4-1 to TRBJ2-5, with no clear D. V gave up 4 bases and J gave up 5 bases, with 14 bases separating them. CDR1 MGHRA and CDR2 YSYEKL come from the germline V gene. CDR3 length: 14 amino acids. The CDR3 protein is CASSRSIPGETQYF. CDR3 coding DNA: TGCGCCAGCAGCCGTAGCATCCCCGGGGAGACCCAGTACTTC.

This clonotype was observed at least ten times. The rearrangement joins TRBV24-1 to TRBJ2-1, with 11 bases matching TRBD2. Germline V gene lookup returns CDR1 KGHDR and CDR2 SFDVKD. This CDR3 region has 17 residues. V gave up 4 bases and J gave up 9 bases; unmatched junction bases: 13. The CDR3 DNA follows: TGTGCCACCAGTGACAAATTAGCGGGAGGGCCATTCCGTGAGCAGTTCTTC. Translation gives CATSDKLAGGPFREQFF.

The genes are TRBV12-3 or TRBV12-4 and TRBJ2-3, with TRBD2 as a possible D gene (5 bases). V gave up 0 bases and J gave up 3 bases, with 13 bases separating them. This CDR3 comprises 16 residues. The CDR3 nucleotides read TGTGCCAGCAGTTTAGCGGAGGTCGGGGTTACAGATACGCAGTATTTT. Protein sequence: CASSLAEVGVTDTQYF.

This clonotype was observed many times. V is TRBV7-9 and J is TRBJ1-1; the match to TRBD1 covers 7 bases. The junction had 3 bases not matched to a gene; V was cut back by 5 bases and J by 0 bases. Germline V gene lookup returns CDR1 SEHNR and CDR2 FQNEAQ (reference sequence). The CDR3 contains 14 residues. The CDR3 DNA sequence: TGTGCCAGCAGCCCGACAGGGATGAACACTGAAGCTTTCTTT. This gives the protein CASSPTGMNTEAFF.

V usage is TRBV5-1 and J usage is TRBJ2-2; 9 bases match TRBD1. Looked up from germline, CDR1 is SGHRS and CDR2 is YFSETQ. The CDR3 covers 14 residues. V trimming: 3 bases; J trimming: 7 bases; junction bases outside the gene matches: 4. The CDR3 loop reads CASSSGQGHGELFF. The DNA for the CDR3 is TGCGCCAGCAGCTCCGGACAGGGGCACGGGGAGCTGTTTTTT.

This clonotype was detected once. The CDR3: CAWTVGLLYNEQFF. The DNA of the CDR3 is TGTGCCTGGACAGTAGGGCTACTCTACAATGAGCAGTTCTTC. The chain links TRBV30 to TRBJ2-1; no clear D gene. The CDR3 covers 14 residues. Trimming removed 4 bases at V and 3 bases at J, with 13 bases between. Germline V gene data show CDR1 as GTSNPN and CDR2 as SVGIG (reference sequence). Full variable domain (remainder filled in from reference TRBV30 and TRBJ2-1): SQTIHQWPATLVQPVGSPLSLECTVEGTSNPNLYWYRQAAGRGLQLLFYSVGIGQISSEVPQNLSASRPQDRQFILSSKKLLLSDSGFYLCAWTVGLLYNEQFFGPGTRLTVL.

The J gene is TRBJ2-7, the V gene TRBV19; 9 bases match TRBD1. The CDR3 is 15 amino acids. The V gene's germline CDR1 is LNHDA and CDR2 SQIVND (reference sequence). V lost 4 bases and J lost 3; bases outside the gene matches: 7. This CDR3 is CASSNADRGYYEQYF. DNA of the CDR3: TGTGCCAGTAGTAACGCGGACAGGGGATACTACGAGCAGTACTTC.

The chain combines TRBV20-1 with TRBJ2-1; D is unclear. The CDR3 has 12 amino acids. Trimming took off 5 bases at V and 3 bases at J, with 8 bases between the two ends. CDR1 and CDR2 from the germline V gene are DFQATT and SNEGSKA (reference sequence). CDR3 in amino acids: CSAFGNYNEQFF. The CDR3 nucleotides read TGCAGTGCTTTTGGTAACTACAATGAGCAGTTCTTC.

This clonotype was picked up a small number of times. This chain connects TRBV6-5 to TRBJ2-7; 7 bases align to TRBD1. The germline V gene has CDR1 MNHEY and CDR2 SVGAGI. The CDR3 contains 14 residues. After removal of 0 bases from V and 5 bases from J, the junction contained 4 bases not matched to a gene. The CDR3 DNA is TGTGCCAGCAGTTACTCCCAACAGGGGCACGAGCAGTACTTC. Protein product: CASSYSQQGHEQYF.

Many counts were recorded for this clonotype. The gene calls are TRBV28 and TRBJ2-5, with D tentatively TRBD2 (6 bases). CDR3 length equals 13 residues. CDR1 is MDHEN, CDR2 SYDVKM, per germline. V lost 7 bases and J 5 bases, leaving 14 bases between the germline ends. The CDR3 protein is CASMEGRLETQYF. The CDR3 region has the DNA TGTGCCAGCATGGAGGGTAGGTTGGAGACCCAGTACTTC.

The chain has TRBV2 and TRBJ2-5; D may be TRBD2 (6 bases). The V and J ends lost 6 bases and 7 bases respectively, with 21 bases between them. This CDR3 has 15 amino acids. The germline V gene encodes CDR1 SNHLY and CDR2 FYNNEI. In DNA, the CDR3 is TGTGCCAGCAGCTTGGCCGGGACTCGTTCCGGGACCCAGTACTTC. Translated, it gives CASSLAGTRSGTQYF.

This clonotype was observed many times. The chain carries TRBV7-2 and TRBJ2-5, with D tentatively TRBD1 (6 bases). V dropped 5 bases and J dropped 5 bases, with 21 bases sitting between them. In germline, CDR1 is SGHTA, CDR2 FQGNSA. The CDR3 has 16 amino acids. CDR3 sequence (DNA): TGTGCCAGCAGCACTTGGGACACCCAGGGTAGGGAGACCCAGTACTTC. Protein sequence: CASSTWDTQGRETQYF.

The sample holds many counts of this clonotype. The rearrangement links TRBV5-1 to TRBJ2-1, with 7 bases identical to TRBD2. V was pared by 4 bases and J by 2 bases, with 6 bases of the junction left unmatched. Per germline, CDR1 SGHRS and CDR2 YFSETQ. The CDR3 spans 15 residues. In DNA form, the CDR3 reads TGCGCCAGCAGCCCGACTAGCTTCCCCTACAATGAGCAGTTCTTC. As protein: CASSPTSFPYNEQFF. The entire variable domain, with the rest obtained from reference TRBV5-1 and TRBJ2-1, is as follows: KAGVTQTPRYLIKTRGQQVTLSCSPISGHRSVSWYQQTPGQGLQFLFEYFSETQRNKGNFPGRFSGRQFSNSRSEMNVSTLELGDSALYLCASSPTSFPYNEQFFGPGTRLTVL.

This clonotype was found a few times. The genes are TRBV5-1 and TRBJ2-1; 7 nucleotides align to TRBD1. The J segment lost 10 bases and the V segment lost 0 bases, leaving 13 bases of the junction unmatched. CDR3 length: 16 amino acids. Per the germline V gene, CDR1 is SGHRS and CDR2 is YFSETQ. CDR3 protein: CASSLDPGTVPGEQFF. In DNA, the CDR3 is TGCGCCAGCAGCTTGGATCCCGGGACAGTCCCTGGGGAGCAGTTCTTC.

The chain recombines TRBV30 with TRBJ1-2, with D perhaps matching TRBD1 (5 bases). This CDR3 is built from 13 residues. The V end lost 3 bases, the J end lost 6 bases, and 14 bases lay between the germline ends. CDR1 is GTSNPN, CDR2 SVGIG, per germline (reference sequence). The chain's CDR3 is CAWRGQGKHGYTF. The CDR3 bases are TGTGCCTGGAGGGGGCAAGGTAAACATGGCTACACCTTC.